The following is a T cell receptor (beta chain) sequence with its context. Its antigen is as yet unknown. Trimming shortened V by 0 bases and J by 11 bases, and 16 bases separated the two germline ends. This CDR3 has 13 residues. Looked up from germline, CDR1 is GTSNPN and CDR2 is SVGIG (reference sequence). Amplifying from RNA transcripts, the study obtained TCR beta CDR3 regions. HTBI primers were employed in first-round RT-PCR, then a second-round multiplex PCR followed. TCRdb itself ran the multiplex PCR reads through MiXCR, one entry per CDR3 protein. The sample consists of some 390,000 distinct CDR3 sequences, about a sixth of them appearing once. These data originate in a study of Graves' ophthalmopathy and Graves' hyperthyroidism. Regarding the study as a whole: Built on 13 signatures, a model told ophthalmopathy apart from stable hyperthyroidism with almost 90% sensitivity and approximately 81% specificity.

The chain uses TRBV30 and TRBJ1-1; weak D call: TRBD1 (5 bases). The clonotype comes from a woman aged 18-35 years with Graves' ophthalmopathy. The sample consisted of peripheral blood. The CDR3 is CAWSVGGALGAFF. The CDR3 DNA reads as TGTGCCTGGAGTGTGGGAGGGGCCTTGGGGGCTTTCTTT. The full variable domain, rest sourced from reference TRBV30 and TRBJ1-1, is SQTIHQWPATLVQPVGSPLSLECTVEGTSNPNLYWYRQAAGRGLQLLFYSVGIGQISSEVPQNLSASRPQDRQFILSSKKLLLSDSGFYLCAWSVGGALGAFFGQGTRLTVV.